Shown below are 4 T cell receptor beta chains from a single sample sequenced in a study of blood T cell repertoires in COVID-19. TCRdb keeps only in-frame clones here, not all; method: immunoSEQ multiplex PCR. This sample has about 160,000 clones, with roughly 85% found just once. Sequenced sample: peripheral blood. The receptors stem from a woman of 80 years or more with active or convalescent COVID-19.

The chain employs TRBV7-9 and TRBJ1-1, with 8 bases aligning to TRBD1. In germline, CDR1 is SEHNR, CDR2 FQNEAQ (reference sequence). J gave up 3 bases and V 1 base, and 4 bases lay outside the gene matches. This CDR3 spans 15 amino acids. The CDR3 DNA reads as TGTGCCAGCAGCTTAGAACAGGGGGTTTACACTGAAGCTTTCTTT. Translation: CASSLEQGVYTEAFF.

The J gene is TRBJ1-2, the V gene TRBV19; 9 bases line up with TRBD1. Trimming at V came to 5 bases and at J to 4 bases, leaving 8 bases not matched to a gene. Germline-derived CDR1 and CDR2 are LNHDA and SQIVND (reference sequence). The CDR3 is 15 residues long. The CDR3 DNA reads TGTGCCAGTAGTGTCCCTGGACAGGGGTCCTATGGCTACACCTTC. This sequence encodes CASSVPGQGSYGYTF. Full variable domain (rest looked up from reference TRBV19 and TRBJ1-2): DGGITQSPKYLFRKEGQNVTLSCEQNLNHDAMYWYRQDPGQGLRLIYYSQIVNDFQKGDIAEGYSVSREKKESFPLTVTSAQKNPTAFYLCASSVPGQGSYGYTFGSGTRLTVV.

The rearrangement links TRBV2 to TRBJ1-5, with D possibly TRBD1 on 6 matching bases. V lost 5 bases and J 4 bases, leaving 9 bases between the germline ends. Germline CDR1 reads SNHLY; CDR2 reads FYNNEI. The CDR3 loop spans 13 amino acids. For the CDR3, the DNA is TGTGCCAGCAGTAGGGGGGGGAATCAGCCCCAGCATTTT. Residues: CASSRGGNQPQHF. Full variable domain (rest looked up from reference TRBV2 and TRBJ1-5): EPEVTQTPSHQVTQMGQEVILRCVPISNHLYFYWYRQILGQKVEFLVSFYNNEISEKSEIFDDQFSVERPDGSNFTLKIRSTKLEDSAMYFCASSRGGNQPQHFGDGTRLSIL.

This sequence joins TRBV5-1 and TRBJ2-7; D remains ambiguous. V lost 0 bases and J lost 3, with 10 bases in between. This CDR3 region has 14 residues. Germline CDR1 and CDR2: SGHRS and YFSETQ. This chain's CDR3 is CASSLGSAGYEQYF. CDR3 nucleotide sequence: TGCGCCAGCAGCTTGGGATCAGCAGGCTACGAGCAGTACTTC.